Listed below are T cell receptor beta chains from one sample, sequenced in a study of shared clonotypes between healthy human individuals. Produced via immunoSEQ multiplex PCR; TCRdb's table is partial and in-frame only. Of roughly 2.5 million clones listed, around nine tenths are singletons. Material for sequencing was naive CD4+ T cells sorted from blood. All receptors come from a man between 18 and 29 years old in good health. Both conserved end residues are part of each CDR3. D genes are given only for firm matches. Rows may omit the clone size; those that give it use once, few, many or a size class.

D gene,V gene,J gene,clone size,CDR3 length,CDR3 DNA,CDR3 protein
TRBD2,TRBV4-1,TRBJ2-1,-,18,TGCGCCAGCAGCCAACAGACTAGCGGGAGTGGCTCCTACAATGAGCAGTTCTTC,CASSQQTSGSGSYNEQFF
-,TRBV2,TRBJ2-7,-,10,TGTGCCAGCAGTGAAGTAGATAAGTACTTC,CASSEVDKYF
TRBD2,TRBV5-5,TRBJ2-7,-,14,TGTGCCAGCAGCGGGACTAGCGGGAGTTACGAGCAGTACTTC,CASSGTSGSYEQYF
-,TRBV7-2,TRBJ1-3,-,15,TGTGCCAGCAGCTTATCAAAGGGGTTGGGAAACACCATATATTTT,CASSLSKGLGNTIYF
-,TRBV6-5,TRBJ1-6,-,15,TGTGCCAGCAGTAACGGGCCCTCGGGGAATTCACCCCTCCACTTT,CASSNGPSGNSPLHF
TRBD2,TRBV5-1,TRBJ2-5,-,13,TGCGCCAGCAGAAGCGGGGGGCAAGAGACCCAGTACTTC,CASRSGGQETQYF
-,TRBV6-1,TRBJ1-6,-,15,TGTGCCAGCGGCGAGGGAAGCTCCTATAATTCACCCCTCCACTTT,CASGEGSSYNSPLHF
-,TRBV5-8,TRBJ2-2,-,14,TGTGCCAGCAGCAACAAGCAGTACACCGCGGAGCTGTTTTTT,CASSNKQYTAELFF
-,TRBV5-1,TRBJ2-1,-,11,TGCGCCAGCAGCTTTCTTCGTGAGCAGTTCTTC,CASSFLREQFF
-,TRBV30,TRBJ1-2,-,15,TGTGCCTGGAGTTTGGGGACAAAAGCTAACTATGGCTACACCTTC,CAWSLGTKANYGYTF
TRBD1,TRBV2,TRBJ2-5,-,13,TGTGCCACCCAGGGACAGAGCACGGAGACCCAGTACTTC,CATQGQSTETQYF
-,TRBV6-5,TRBJ2-7,-,14,TGTGCCAGCGCCCCCAGAGGCCCTTCCTACGAGCAGTACTTC,CASAPRGPSYEQYF
-,TRBV2,TRBJ1-2,-,14,TGTGCCAGCAGGGACGGGGGGGCTAACTATGGCTACACCTTC,CASRDGGANYGYTF
-,TRBV27,TRBJ1-5,-,16,TGTGCCACCAGAGAACGGGGACCAGGGAATAATCAGCCCCAGCATTTT,CATRERGPGNNQPQHF
-,TRBV9,TRBJ2-3,-,14,TGTGCCAGCAGCGAGGACGGGGCCCAGAAGCAGGAGTATTTT,CASSEDGAQKQEYF
-,TRBV10-2,TRBJ2-7,-,12,TGCGCCAGCAGTGACAGGCCCTACGAGCAGTACTTC,CASSDRPYEQYF
-,TRBV27,TRBJ2-5,-,17,TGTGCCAGCAGTTTATCGAAAGTCGGTTGGGGGCAAGAGACCCAGTACTTC,CASSLSKVGWGQETQYF
TRBD1,TRBV10-3,TRBJ1-2,-,15,TGTGCCATCAGTGAGGGTAACAGGGGGTACTATGGCTACACCTTC,CAISEGNRGYYGYTF
-,TRBV29-1,TRBJ1-1,once,14,TGCAGCGCCCAAATTGGGGGCCGGGGCACTGAAGCTTTCTTT,CSAQIGGRGTEAFF
TRBD2,TRBV5-1,TRBJ2-7,-,14,TGCGCCAGCAGCCCTACGGCGGGGGGGTACGAGCAGTACTTC,CASSPTAGGYEQYF
-,TRBV2,TRBJ1-3,-,16,TGTGCCAGCAGTGAAGCCTGGGGGCTTACTGGAAACACCATATATTTT,CASSEAWGLTGNTIYF
TRBD2,TRBV23-1,TRBJ2-5,-,18,TGCGCCAGCAGTCAATCGGACGCCGGGACTAGCGGTCAAGAGACCCAGTACTTC,CASSQSDAGTSGQETQYF
-,TRBV7-2,TRBJ1-5,-,13,TGTGCCAGCAGCCGTGAGGGGGGTCAGCCCCAGCATTTT,CASSREGGQPQHF
-,TRBV10-3,TRBJ1-5,-,14,TGTGCCATCAGTGAGCCGGGTAGCAATCAGCCCCAGCATTTT,CAISEPGSNQPQHF
-,TRBV6-5,TRBJ2-5,-,14,TGTGCCAGCAGCAATCCGGGACCCCAAGAGACCCAGTACTTC,CASSNPGPQETQYF
-,TRBV29-1,TRBJ2-2,-,12,TGCAGCGTTGAGACAGACACCGGGGAGCTGTTTTTT,CSVETDTGELFF
TRBD2,TRBV6-5,TRBJ2-7,-,15,TGTGCCAGCAGTTACGTTAGCGGGGGGAACTACGAGCAGTACTTC,CASSYVSGGNYEQYF
TRBD2,TRBV2,TRBJ2-7,-,15,TGTGCCAGCAGTGAAACTAGCGGGAGGGCCGGCGAGCAGTACTTC,CASSETSGRAGEQYF
-,TRBV7-2,TRBJ1-6,-,15,TGTGCCAGCAGCTTAATAGAAATTGGTAATTCACCCCTCCACTTT,CASSLIEIGNSPLHF
TRBD2,TRBV5-1,TRBJ2-3,-,15,TGCGCCAGCAGCAGTAGCGGGGGTAGCCCAGATACGCAGTATTTT,CASSSSGGSPDTQYF
TRBD2,TRBV10-3,TRBJ2-2,-,14,TGTGCCAACAGCTACGGGAGGGACACCGGGGAGCTGTTTTTT,CANSYGRDTGELFF
-,TRBV28,TRBJ1-1,-,15,TGTGCCAGCAGTTTATGGGTGGACAGTAACACTGAAGCTTTCTTT,CASSLWVDSNTEAFF
TRBD2,TRBV5-8,TRBJ2-3,-,16,TGTGCCAGCAGCTCCCGACTAGCGGAGATGTTAGATACGCAGTATTTT,CASSSRLAEMLDTQYF
-,TRBV5-4,TRBJ2-2,-,16,TGTGCCAGCAGCTTGGCTCCAGGGTTAAACACCGGGGAGCTGTTTTTT,CASSLAPGLNTGELFF
-,TRBV6-1,TRBJ1-6,-,16,TGTGCCAGCAGTGCCCAGGGACGGGTCGGAAATTCACCCCTCCACTTT,CASSAQGRVGNSPLHF
-,TRBV7-2,TRBJ2-7,-,16,TGTGCCAGCAGCTTAGCCGAGGTTCTTATTTCCTACGAGCAGTACTTC,CASSLAEVLISYEQYF
-,TRBV30,TRBJ1-1,-,13,TGTGCCTTCACTACAGGAACTAACACTGAAGCTTTCTTT,CAFTTGTNTEAFF
-,TRBV29-1,TRBJ2-1,-,14,TGCAGCGCTTCCGGGACCCCATCCTACAATGAGCAGTTCTTC,CSASGTPSYNEQFF
-,TRBV7-3,TRBJ1-1,-,17,TGTGCCAGCAGCTTACGGAGCGGGCCGGCGGTTAACACTGAAGCTTTCTTT,CASSLRSGPAVNTEAFF
-,TRBV6-5,TRBJ2-3,-,14,TGTGCCAGCAGTGACCCCGAGGGAGCAGATACGCAGTATTTT,CASSDPEGADTQYF
-,TRBV11-1,TRBJ2-5,once,14,TGTGCCAGCAGCTTAGCGACCAGAGGGGAGACCCAGTACTTC,CASSLATRGETQYF
-,TRBV6-5,TRBJ2-1,-,13,TGTGCCAGCAGTGGAAGCTCCTACAATGAGCAGTTCTTC,CASSGSSYNEQFF
-,TRBV19,TRBJ1-1,-,13,TGTGCCAGTAGTAATACCCGGGGCACTGAAGCTTTCTTT,CASSNTRGTEAFF
TRBD2,TRBV19,TRBJ2-1,-,18,TGTGCCAGTCGACCTACCCCACTAGCGGCCGGACCGAATAATGAGCAGTTCTTC,CASRPTPLAAGPNNEQFF
-,TRBV10-3,TRBJ2-7,once,14,TGTGCCATCAGTGAGTCTGGGTCCTCCTACGAGCAGTACTTC,CAISESGSSYEQYF
-,TRBV29-1,TRBJ1-2,-,13,TGCAGCGTTGCCCACAGATCTAACTATGGCTACACCTTC,CSVAHRSNYGYTF
-,TRBV19,TRBJ2-1,-,15,TGTGCCACCACCAGAGGGGGAAACTCCTACAATGAGCAGTTCTTC,CATTRGGNSYNEQFF
TRBD1,TRBV10-3,TRBJ2-7,-,13,TGTGCCACCGAAGCAGGGGGCATCGACGAGCAGTACTTC,CATEAGGIDEQYF